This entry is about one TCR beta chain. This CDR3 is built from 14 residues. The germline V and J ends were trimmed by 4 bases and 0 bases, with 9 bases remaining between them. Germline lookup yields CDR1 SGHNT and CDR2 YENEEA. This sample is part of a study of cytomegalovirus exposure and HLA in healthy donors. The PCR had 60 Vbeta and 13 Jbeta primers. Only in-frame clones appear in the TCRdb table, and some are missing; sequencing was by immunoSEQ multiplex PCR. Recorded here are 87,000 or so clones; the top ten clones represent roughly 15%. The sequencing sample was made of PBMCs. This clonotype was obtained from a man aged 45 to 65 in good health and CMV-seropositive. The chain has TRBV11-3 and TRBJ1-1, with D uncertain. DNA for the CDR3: TGTGCCAGCAGCTCCGACCGGGTGAACACTGAAGCTTTCTTT. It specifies CASSSDRVNTEAFF.